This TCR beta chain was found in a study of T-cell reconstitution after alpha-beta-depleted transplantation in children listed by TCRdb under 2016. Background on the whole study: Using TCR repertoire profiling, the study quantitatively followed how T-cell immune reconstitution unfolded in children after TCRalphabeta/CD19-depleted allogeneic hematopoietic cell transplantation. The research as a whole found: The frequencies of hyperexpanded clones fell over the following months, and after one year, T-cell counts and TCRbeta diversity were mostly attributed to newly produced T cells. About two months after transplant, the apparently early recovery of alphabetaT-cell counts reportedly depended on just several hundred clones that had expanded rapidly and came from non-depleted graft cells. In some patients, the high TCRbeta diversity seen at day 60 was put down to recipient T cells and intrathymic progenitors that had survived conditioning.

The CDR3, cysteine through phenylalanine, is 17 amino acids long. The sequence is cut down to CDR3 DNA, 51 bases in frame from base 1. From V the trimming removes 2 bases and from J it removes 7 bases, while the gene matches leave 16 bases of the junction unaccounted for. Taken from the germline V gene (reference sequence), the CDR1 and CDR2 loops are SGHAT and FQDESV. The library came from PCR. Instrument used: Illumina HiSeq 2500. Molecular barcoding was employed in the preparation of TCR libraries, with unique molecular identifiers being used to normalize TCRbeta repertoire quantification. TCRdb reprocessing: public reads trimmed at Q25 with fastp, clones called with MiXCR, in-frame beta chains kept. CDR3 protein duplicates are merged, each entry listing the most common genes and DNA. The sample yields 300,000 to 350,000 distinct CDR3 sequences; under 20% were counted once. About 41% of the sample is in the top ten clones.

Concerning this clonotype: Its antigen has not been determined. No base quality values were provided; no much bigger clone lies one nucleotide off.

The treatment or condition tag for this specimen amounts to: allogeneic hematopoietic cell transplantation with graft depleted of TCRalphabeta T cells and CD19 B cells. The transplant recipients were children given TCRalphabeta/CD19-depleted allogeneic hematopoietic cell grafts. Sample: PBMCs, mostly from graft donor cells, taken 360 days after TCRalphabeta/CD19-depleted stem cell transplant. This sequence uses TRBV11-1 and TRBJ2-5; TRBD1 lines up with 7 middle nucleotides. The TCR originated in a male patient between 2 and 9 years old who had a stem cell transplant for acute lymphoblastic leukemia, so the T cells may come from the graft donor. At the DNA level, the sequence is TGTGCCAGCAGCTTAATGGTCGTCGGGACAGTTTATGGGACCCAGTACTTC. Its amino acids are CASSLMVVGTVYGTQYF.